The 4 T cell receptor beta chains below all came from one sample that was sequenced in a study of blood T cell repertoires in COVID-19. Sequencing used immunoSEQ multiplex PCR; TCRdb keeps in-frame clones, though not all of them. The sample has roughly 80,000 clones; 81% are singletons. The sequenced sample was peripheral blood. The receptors shown here come from an elderly man with acute or convalescent COVID-19.

The chain joins TRBV3-1 (or the pseudogene TRBV3-2) to TRBJ1-2; TRBD1 might be the D (6 bases). There are 15 residues in the CDR3. Germline V CDR1 and CDR2: LGHDT, YNNKEL (reference sequence). The V end was cut by 6 bases, the J end by 4 bases, with 18 bases between. The CDR3 bases are TGTGCCAGCAGTTCAACAGGGAGCCTTAGCTATGGCTACACCTTC. Protein sequence: CASSSTGSLSYGYTF.

Here the CDR3 DNA reads TGCGCCAGCAGGGATGACAGGACTAATTCACCCCTCCACTTT. Protein sequence: CASRDDRTNSPLHF. This rearrangement joins TRBV5-1 to TRBJ1-6, with a tentative D call TRBD1 (6 bases). Germline V lookup: CDR1 SGHRS, CDR2 YFSETQ. V was shortened by 5 bases and J by 6 bases, with 12 bases between the two germline ends. CDR3 length equals 14 residues.

This clone was detected once. The chain links TRBV18 to TRBJ1-1, with D hard to call. CDR3 length: 14 amino acids. V was pared by 2 bases and J by 1 base, with 8 bases between. Germline V gene sequence: CDR1 KGHSH, CDR2 LQKENI. For the CDR3, the DNA is TGTGCCAGCTCACCAACGAGAGGGAACACTGAAGCTTTCTTT. Translating gives CASSPTRGNTEAFF.

This clone was recorded once. V gene TRBV9 combines with J gene TRBJ2-3, with D tentatively TRBD1 (6 bases). The length of the CDR3 is 15 residues. Per germline, CDR1 SGDLS and CDR2 YYNGEE. V gave up 4 bases and J gave up 1 base, with 13 bases separating them. This CDR3 is CASSPEQGGTDTQYF. The CDR3 nucleotides read TGTGCCAGCAGCCCCGAACAGGGTGGCACAGATACGCAGTATTTT.